This T cell receptor (beta chain) was recorded in a study of monozygotic twins with inflammatory bowel disease. Concerning this clonotype: Its antigen is not identified.

TCR libraries were prepared from 3,500 to 4,500 ng total RNA each. Template switching was used to attach UMIs, which incorporated a 6-nucleotide sample barcode. TCRdb reprocessed the 5' RACE reads, keeping one entry per CDR3 protein, no DNA. This table holds approximately 400,000 distinct CDR3 sequences. CDR1 SGHDN and CDR2 FVKESK come from the germline V gene. The CDR3 covers 15 residues. Broader study findings: Healthy twins showed more clonotype sharing with others than IBD patients, especially patients with disease activity. The study found lower TCRbeta diversity (inverse Simpson) in IBD patients than in healthy co-twins.

The chain uses TRBV14 and TRBJ2-1; TCRdb gives TRBD1 as the D gene, but with no DNA this cannot be confirmed. The sample comprised blood. The receptor was isolated from a human donor with ulcerative colitis or Crohn's disease, or a healthy co-twin of an affected twin (not recorded which). This chain's CDR3 is CASSSRQGIYNEQFF.